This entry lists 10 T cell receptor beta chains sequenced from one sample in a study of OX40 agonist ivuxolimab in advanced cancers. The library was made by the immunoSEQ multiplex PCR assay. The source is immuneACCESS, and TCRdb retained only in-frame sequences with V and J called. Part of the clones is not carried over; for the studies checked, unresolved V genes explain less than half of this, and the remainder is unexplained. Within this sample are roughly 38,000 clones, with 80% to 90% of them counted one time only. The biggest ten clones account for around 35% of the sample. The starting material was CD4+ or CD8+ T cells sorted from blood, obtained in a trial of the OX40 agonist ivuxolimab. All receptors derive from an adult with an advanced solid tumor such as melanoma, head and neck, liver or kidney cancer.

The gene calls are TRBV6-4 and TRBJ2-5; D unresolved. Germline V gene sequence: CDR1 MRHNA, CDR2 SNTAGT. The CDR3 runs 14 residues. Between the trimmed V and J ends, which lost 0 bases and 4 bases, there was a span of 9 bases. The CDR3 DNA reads TGTGCCAGCAGTGACTCGGGCGAAGGAGAGACCCAGTACTTC. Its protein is CASSDSGEGETQYF.

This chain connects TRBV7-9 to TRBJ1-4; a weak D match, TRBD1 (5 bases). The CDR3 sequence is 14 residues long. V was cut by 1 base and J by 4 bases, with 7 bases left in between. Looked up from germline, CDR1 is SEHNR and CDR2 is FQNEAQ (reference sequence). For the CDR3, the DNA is TGTGCCAGCAGCTTAGGAGACAGTAATGAAAAACTGTTTTTT. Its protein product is CASSLGDSNEKLFF.

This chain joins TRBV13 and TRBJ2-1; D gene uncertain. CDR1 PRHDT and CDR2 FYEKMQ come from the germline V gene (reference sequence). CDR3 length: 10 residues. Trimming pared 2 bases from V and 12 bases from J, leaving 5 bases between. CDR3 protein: CASSLSPQFF. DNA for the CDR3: TGTGCCAGCAGCTTATCCCCGCAGTTCTTC. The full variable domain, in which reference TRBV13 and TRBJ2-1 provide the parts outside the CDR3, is AAGVIQSPRHLIKEKRETATLKCYPIPRHDTVYWYQQGPGQDPQFLISFYEKMQSDKGSIPDRFSAQQFSDYHSELNMSSLELGDSALYFCASSLSPQFFGPGTRLTVL.

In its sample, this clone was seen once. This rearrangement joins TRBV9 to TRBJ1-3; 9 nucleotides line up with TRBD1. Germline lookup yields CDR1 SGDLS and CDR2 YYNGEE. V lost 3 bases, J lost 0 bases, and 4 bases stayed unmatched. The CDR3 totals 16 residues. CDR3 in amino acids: CASSAQGAYSGNTIYF. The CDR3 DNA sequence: TGTGCCAGCAGCGCACAGGGGGCTTACTCTGGAAACACCATATATTTT.

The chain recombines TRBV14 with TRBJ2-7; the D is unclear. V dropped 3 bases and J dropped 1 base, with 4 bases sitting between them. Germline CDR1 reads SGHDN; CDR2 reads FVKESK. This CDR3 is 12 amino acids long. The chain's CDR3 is CASSHGSYEQYF. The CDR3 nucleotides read TGTGCCAGCAGCCACGGATCCTACGAGCAGTACTTC.

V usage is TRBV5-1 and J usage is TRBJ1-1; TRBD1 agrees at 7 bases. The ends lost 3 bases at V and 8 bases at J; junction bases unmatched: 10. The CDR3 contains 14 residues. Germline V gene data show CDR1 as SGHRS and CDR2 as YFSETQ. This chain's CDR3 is CASSWQQGSGEAFF. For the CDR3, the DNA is TGCGCCAGCAGCTGGCAACAGGGGTCAGGGGAAGCTTTCTTT.

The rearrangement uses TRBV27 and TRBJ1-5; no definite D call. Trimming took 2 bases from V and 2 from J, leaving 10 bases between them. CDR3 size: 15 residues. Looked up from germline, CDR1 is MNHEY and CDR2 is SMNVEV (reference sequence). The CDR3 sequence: CASSLMMGGNQPQHF. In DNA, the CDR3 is TGTGCCAGCAGTTTAATGATGGGAGGCAATCAGCCCCAGCATTTT.

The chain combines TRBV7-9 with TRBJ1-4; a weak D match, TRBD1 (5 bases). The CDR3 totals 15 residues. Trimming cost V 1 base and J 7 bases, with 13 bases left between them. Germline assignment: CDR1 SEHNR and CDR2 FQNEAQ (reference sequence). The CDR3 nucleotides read TGTGCCAGCAGCTTAGTCTACCAGGGAGGTGAAAAACTGTTTTTT. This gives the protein CASSLVYQGGEKLFF.

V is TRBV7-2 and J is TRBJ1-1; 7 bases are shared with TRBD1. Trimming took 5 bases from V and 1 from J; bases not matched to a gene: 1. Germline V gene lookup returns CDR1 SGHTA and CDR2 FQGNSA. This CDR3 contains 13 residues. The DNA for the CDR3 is TGTGCCAGCAGCCGACAGGGGAACACTGAAGCTTTCTTT. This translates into CASSRQGNTEAFF. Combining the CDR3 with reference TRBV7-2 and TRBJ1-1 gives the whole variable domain GAGVSQSPSNKVTEKGKDVELRCDPISGHTALYWYRQSLGQGLEFLIYFQGNSAPDKSGLPSDRFSAERTGGSVSTLTIQRTQQEDSAVYLCASSRQGNTEAFFGQGTRLTVV.

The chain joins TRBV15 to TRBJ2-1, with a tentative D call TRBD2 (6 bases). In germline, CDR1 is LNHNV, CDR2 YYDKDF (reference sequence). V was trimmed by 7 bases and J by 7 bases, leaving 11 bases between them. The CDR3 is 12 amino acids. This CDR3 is CATTPRGNEQFF. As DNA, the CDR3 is TGTGCCACCACCCCCCGGGGGAATGAGCAGTTCTTC.